This entry describes one TCR beta chain. This clone's antigen is unknown. Base-call qualities are not available, and no considerably larger clone is one nucleotide away. TRB repertoires were amplified from 250-500 ng of genomic DNA extracted from blood. TCRdb records Illumina MiSeq as the sequencer. Multiplex PCR with BIOMED2 TRB-A/B primer pools was used to amplify TRB rearrangements. Illumina-compatible adapters and 7-nucleotide sample barcodes were attached to the amplicons in two consecutive PCRs. Phusion HS II polymerase was used for all library PCRs. Amplicons were gel-purified with the NucleoSpin Gel and PCR Clean-up kit, quantified on Qubit, and pooled at about 4.2 nM. Before Illumina next-generation sequencing, the quality of the amplicon pool was assessed on an Agilent 2100 Bioanalyzer. The authors processed their data as follows. MiXCR 3.0.8 with the default MiXCR reference library was used to annotate TRB rearrangements. Sequences with fewer than 2 reads and non-productive reads were filtered out, and every unique CDR3 nucleotide sequence was treated as a single clone. R 3.5.1 was used to calculate clonality, diversity, richness and V-J gene usage. GLIPH2 was used to cluster TCRs based on CDR3 similarity, and OLGA was used to calculate the generation probabilities. GLIPH2 clusters were kept only if they contained at least four unique TCR clonotypes found in at least three individuals. The public reads were run again by TCRdb, first through fastp at Q25 and then through MiXCR, and only productive beta chains were kept. A single entry per CDR3 protein holds the most common genes and DNA from its merged rows. It is TCRdb's table, rather than the study itself, that gives the V and J calls and clone size. Present in this sample are several thousand distinct CDR3 sequences, more than 25% of which were seen just once. Approximately 24% of the sample rests with the top ten.

The data belong to a study of T and B cells in COVID-19 patients (dated by TCRdb to the early 2020s). With respect to the entire study: In this study, adaptive immunity was profiled in COVID-19 patients who either had active infection or had recovered, using TRB and IGH repertoire sequencing of peripheral blood. Comorbidities linked to unfavorable COVID-19 outcome were present in 18 of 20 patients in the active-infection cohort. As many as 9 follow-up blood samples were taken per patient, and some of the samples covered different disease stages within the same individual. A recovered cohort comprised around 18 patients contributing fewer than 25 samples, mostly after mild to moderate COVID-19 managed as outpatients. Over 7 million TCR sequences were analysed from a TCR and BCR sequence repository that comprised 37 patients and some 70 time points. An age-matched reference group of some 40 healthy donors negative for COVID-19 antibodies was used as the comparison for repertoire analyses. In the active-infection cohort, 12 of 20 patients were critically ill and required mechanical ventilation or ECMO. Patients in the recovered cohort had a median age of approximately 33 years, compared with roughly 67 years for patients in the active-infection cohort. Two patients were included in both the recovered and active cohorts because samples were available from active disease and after recovery.

From the germline V gene, CDR1 is KGHSH and CDR2 is LQKENI. The germline V end is reduced by 2 bases and the J end by 7 bases; junction bases left unmatched: 9. There are 17 amino acids in the CDR3, from cysteine to phenylalanine inclusive. Of the read, only the CDR3 DNA is kept; its 51 bases are in frame from base 1. Study-level results and caveats: The cohort was considered too small for HLA contributions to COVID-19 susceptibility or severity to be assessed. Blood samples obtained from mildly ill patients during symptoms, as well as early samples obtained from severe cases, were available only in scarce numbers. In patients with COVID-19, the usage of TRBV/TRBJ genes was reported to be strongly skewed. Prospective validation of the reported TCR clusters was stated to be required before clinical use. TRB repertoires were found to be highly clonal in active COVID-19, whereas diversity and richness at recovery were found to rise above healthy donor levels. A total of approximately 2,300 exclusive TCR clusters, including approximately 30 low-pGen clusters, were found in the recovered cohort. Specific T cell subsets (CD4+/Treg/CD8+) and sorted SARS-CoV-2-responsive or tetramer+ T cells had not yet been sequenced, and the corresponding sequencing experiments were ongoing.

The specimen sequenced was blood. The receptor's source is a human donor who had recovered from COVID-19. The rearrangement joined TRBV18 to TRBJ1-5; TRBD1 fits 12 bases in the junction. The CDR3 region has the sequence CASSPYGTGGDRQPQHF. The DNA is TGTGCCAGCTCACCATATGGGACAGGGGGCGATCGACAGCCCCAGCATTTT.